Below, 15 T cell receptor beta chains from the same sample are listed, as sequenced in a study of T-cell memory formation after mild COVID-19. TCRdb re-called the 5' RACE reads with MiXCR, one entry per CDR3 protein. The sample consists of some 40,000 distinct CDR3 sequences, 7.3% of them appearing once. Sample: PBMCs or a T cell subset sorted from them (not recorded which). The origin of the receptors is a man in his late teens or twenties who had mild COVID-19 (a few samples of this study predate the infection). Cell type and time point are not known.

The chain combines TRBV6-6 with TRBJ1-1; the D gene is possibly TRBD1 (5 bases). Germline lookup yields CDR1 MNHNY and CDR2 SVGAGI (reference sequence). The CDR3 contains 16 residues. V lost 7 bases and J 0 bases, leaving 18 bases between the germline ends. Written as DNA, the CDR3 is TGTGCCAGCAAAGATAGGACACAGCTCATGAACACTGAAGCTTTCTTT. It translates to CASKDRTQLMNTEAFF.

This rearrangement joins TRBV5-1 to TRBJ1-5; TRBD1 agrees at 9 bases. The germline V gene encodes CDR1 SGHRS and CDR2 YFSETQ. Trimming cost V 2 bases and J 3 bases; bases outside gene matches: 9. There are 17 residues in the CDR3. CDR3 bases: TGCGCCAGCAGCTTAGGTACCGGGACAGGGATCAATCAGCCCCAGCATTTT. It yields the protein CASSLGTGTGINQPQHF.

There are a few counts of this clonotype. The chain uses TRBV7-9 and TRBJ1-2; D is undetermined. This CDR3 has 15 amino acids. In germline, CDR1 is SEHNR, CDR2 FQNEAQ (reference sequence). V shed 1 base and J shed 3 bases, with 12 bases lying between them. The CDR3 loop is CASSLGAGSDYGYTF. The CDR3 DNA sequence: TGTGCCAGCAGCTTAGGGGCAGGATCTGACTATGGCTACACCTTC.

This clonotype occurred once. The gene calls are TRBV7-2 and TRBJ2-3, with D tentatively TRBD2 (5 bases). This CDR3 spans 15 amino acids. CDR1 is SGHTA, CDR2 FQGNSA, per germline. The V end was cut by 5 bases, the J end by 6 bases, with 18 bases between. CDR3 bases: TGTGCCAGCAGCCCCCGGAGGCTAGCAGTGGATACGCAGTATTTT. Its translation is CASSPRRLAVDTQYF.

This clonotype was detected many times. This sequence joins TRBV7-6 and TRBJ2-2; 11 bases agree with TRBD1. The junction had 6 bases not matched to a gene; V was cut back by 5 bases and J by 7 bases. The CDR3 length is 15 residues. CDR1 is SGHVS, CDR2 FNYEAQ, per germline. CDR3 residues: CASSPGQGVLGELFF. The CDR3 DNA reads as TGTGCCAGCAGCCCGGGACAGGGGGTTCTCGGGGAGCTGTTTTTT.

This clonotype was recorded many times. This sequence joins TRBV5-1 and TRBJ1-1; maybe TRBD1 (5 bases). Germline-derived CDR1 and CDR2 are SGHRS and YFSETQ. V was clipped by 0 bases and J by 6 bases, with 9 bases between them. This CDR3 has 13 amino acids. CDR3 region: CASSLGRDAEAFF. CDR3 DNA sequence: TGCGCCAGCAGCTTGGGCAGGGATGCTGAAGCTTTCTTT.

The chain recombines TRBV18 with TRBJ1-1, with TRBD1 matching 7 bases. With 5 bases clipped from V and 5 bases from J, the junction kept 8 bases outside the gene matches. This CDR3 region has 14 residues. CDR1 and CDR2 from the germline V gene are KGHSH and LQKENI. In DNA, the CDR3 is TGTGCCAGCTCAGAATCCTACAGGGGTACTGAAGCTTTCTTT. Its translation: CASSESYRGTEAFF.

This clonotype was counted only a few times. The J gene is TRBJ2-4, the V gene TRBV2; the D gene is possibly TRBD2 (6 bases). Germline CDR1 reads SNHLY; CDR2 reads FYNNEI. The length of the CDR3 is 14 residues. V dropped 4 bases and J dropped 8 bases, with 15 bases sitting between them. The CDR3: CASSAGYRGDIQYF. CDR3 nucleotide sequence: TGTGCCAGCAGTGCGGGCTATCGCGGGGACATTCAGTACTTC.

The rearrangement joins TRBV20-1 to TRBJ2-4, with TRBD1 matching over 9 bases. This CDR3 contains 13 residues. From germline, CDR1 is DFQATT and CDR2 SNEGSKA (reference sequence). Trimming removed 6 bases from V and 5 bases from J; junction bases left unmatched: 5. The CDR3 nucleotides are TGCAGTGCCACAGGGGGCCACCAAAACATTCAGTACTTC. Its translation is CSATGGHQNIQYF.

The CDR3 spells CASSLPAGGAYTEAFF. As DNA, the CDR3 is TGTGCCAGCAGCTTACCAGCAGGGGGCGCATACACTGAAGCTTTCTTT. The gene calls are TRBV7-9 and TRBJ1-1, with 8 bases matching TRBD1. V was pared by 2 bases and J by 3 bases, with 8 bases of the junction left unmatched. The CDR3 extends over 16 amino acids. The germline gives CDR1 SEHNR, CDR2 FQNEAQ (reference sequence). The full variable domain, with the rest looked up from reference TRBV7-9 and TRBJ1-1, is DTGVSQNPRHKITKRGQNVTFRCDPISEHNRLYWYRQTLGQGPEFLTYFQNEAQLEKSRLLSDRFSAERPKGSFSTLEIQRTEQGDSAMYLCASSLPAGGAYTEAFFGQGTRLTVV.

The chain uses TRBV9 and TRBJ2-7; possible D gene TRBD2, 7 bases. Germline-derived CDR1 and CDR2 are SGDLS and YYNGEE. V lost 7 bases, J lost 4 bases, and 18 bases lay in between. The CDR3 loop spans 14 amino acids. CDR3 loop: CASSVGGPGYEQYF. CDR3 in DNA: TGTGCCAGCTCAGTGGGGGGGCCAGGGTACGAGCAGTACTTC.

Here the CDR3 DNA reads TGTGCCATCAGTGTGGGGGGCACCTCCACCGGGGAGCTGTTTTTT. Protein: CAISVGGTSTGELFF. The chain recombines TRBV10-3 with TRBJ2-2; tentatively, D is TRBD1 or TRBD2 (6 bases each). Germline-derived CDR1 and CDR2 are ENHRY and SYGVKD. V shed 4 bases and J shed 4 bases, with 13 bases lying between them. The CDR3 consists of 15 residues.

This clonotype was found many times. The V and J genes are TRBV6-2 or TRBV6-3 and TRBJ2-2; D gene uncertain. This CDR3 has 12 residues. CDR1 and CDR2 (germline): MNHEY, SVGEGT. With 5 bases removed from V and 5 bases from J, the gap between germline ends came to 6 bases. The CDR3 DNA reads as TGTGCCAGCAGTCGGCAAACCGGGGAGCTGTTTTTT. Encoded protein: CASSRQTGELFF.

Only a few counts were recorded for this clonotype. This chain connects TRBV6-5 to TRBJ1-5, with D maybe TRBD1 (6 bases). CDR3 length: 15 residues. The V gene lost 1 base and the J gene lost 4 bases, with 11 bases spanning the gap. Germline values: CDR1 MNHEY, CDR2 SVGAGI. DNA of the CDR3: TGTGCCAGCAGTTACTATCGGGGGCCGAATCAGCCCCAGCATTTT. Encoded protein: CASSYYRGPNQPQHF.

This clonotype came up a few times. This chain uses TRBV12-3 or TRBV12-4 with TRBJ1-2; tentative D call: TRBD1 (5 bases). The V end was cut by 5 bases, the J end by 3 bases, with 10 bases between. This CDR3 region has 13 residues. In nucleotides, the CDR3 is TGTGCCAGCAGTCCGGGGACCCACTATGGCTACACCTTC. It yields the protein CASSPGTHYGYTF.